These 23 T cell receptor beta chains were all obtained from the same sample, sequenced in a study of blood T cell repertoires in COVID-19. Measured with immunoSEQ multiplex PCR; TCRdb has only the in-frame clones, and not every one. The sample holds over 150,000 clones; about 85% are singletons and the top ten take about 2.3%. The specimen sequenced was PBMCs or T cells enriched from blood (not recorded which). The receptors were sampled from a woman between 25 and 40 years old who had recovered from COVID-19.

This clone appeared a single time. The genes are TRBV7-2 and TRBJ2-4; 8 nucleotides align to TRBD2. The CDR3 has 16 residues. Losses at the gene ends were 5 bases for V and 13 bases for J; bases not matched to a gene: 19. CDR1 is SGHTA and CDR2 is FQGNSA in the germline V gene. This CDR3 reads CASSHPGTPHGGVQYF. CDR3 in DNA: TGTGCCAGCAGCCATCCCGGGACTCCGCACGGGGGGGTCCAGTACTTC.

The gene calls are TRBV3-1 (or the pseudogene TRBV3-2) and TRBJ2-7; D might be TRBD2 (5 bases). The germline V and J ends were trimmed by 0 bases and 7 bases, with 16 bases remaining between them. The CDR3 loop spans 15 amino acids. CDR1 is LGHDT and CDR2 is YNNKEL in the germline V gene (reference sequence). In DNA form, the CDR3 reads TGTGCCAGCAGCCAAGAATGGAACCTTGGGGAGGAGCAGTACTTC. The encoded protein is CASSQEWNLGEEQYF.

The chain recombines TRBV6-5 with TRBJ1-1, with D tentatively TRBD1 (5 bases). The CDR3 runs 15 residues. Germline values: CDR1 MNHEY, CDR2 SVGAGI. V was cut by 10 bases and J by 1 base, with 19 bases left in between. CDR3 bases: TGTGCCACGGGCGGTCTTGGACATAAGAACACTGAAGCTTTCTTT. Its protein is CATGGLGHKNTEAFF.

This clone occurred once. The chain links TRBV19 to TRBJ2-5, with D tentatively TRBD1 (8 bases). Germline CDR1 is LNHDA and CDR2 is SQIVND (reference sequence). V was shortened by 2 bases and J by 5 bases, with 18 bases between the two germline ends. This CDR3 region has 16 residues. DNA of the CDR3: TGTGCCAGTAGTATAAGCGGGGCAGGGGGCCTTGAGACCCAGTACTTC. The encoded protein is CASSISGAGGLETQYF. Filled out from reference TRBV19 and TRBJ2-5, the complete variable domain reads DGGITQSPKYLFRKEGQNVTLSCEQNLNHDAMYWYRQDPGQGLRLIYYSQIVNDFQKGDIAEGYSVSREKKESFPLTVTSAQKNPTAFYLCASSISGAGGLETQYFGPGTRLLVL.

The chain uses TRBV5-1 and TRBJ1-2, with D possibly being TRBD1 (5 bases). Germline CDR1 SGHRS, CDR2 YFSETQ. The ends were cut back, 0 bases at V and 4 bases at J, with 7 bases in the middle. CDR3 length: 13 amino acids. The CDR3, as DNA: TGCGCCAGCAGCTTGGTGGGGGGCTATGGCTACACCTTC. The encoded protein is CASSLVGGYGYTF. Full variable domain (missing parts from reference TRBV5-1 and TRBJ1-2): KAGVTQTPRYLIKTRGQQVTLSCSPISGHRSVSWYQQTPGQGLQFLFEYFSETQRNKGNFPGRFSGRQFSNSRSEMNVSTLELGDSALYLCASSLVGGYGYTFGSGTRLTVV.

V and J are TRBV6-1 and TRBJ1-5; 7 nucleotides align to TRBD1. The CDR3 is 16 amino acids. V shed 2 bases, J shed 4 bases, and the junction held 8 bases outside the gene matches. Germline lookup yields CDR1 MNHNS and CDR2 SASEGT. CDR3 DNA: TGTGCCAGCAGTGAACGGGGGTCAGGGGGTAATCAGCCCCAGCATTTT. Its translation: CASSERGSGGNQPQHF.

CDR3 bases: TGTGCCAGCAGGTACGGGAGTGGCTCCTACAATGAGCAGTTCTTC. It is translated as CASRYGSGSYNEQFF. This sequence joins TRBV6-5 and TRBJ2-1, with D possibly matching TRBD2 (6 bases). This CDR3 is built from 15 residues. Per germline, CDR1 MNHEY and CDR2 SVGAGI. V shed 6 bases and J shed 0 bases, with 12 bases lying between them.

The genes are TRBV6-5 and TRBJ2-1, with TRBD2 matching 8 bases. The trim removed 7 bases at V and 8 bases at J, leaving 7 bases unmatched. Germline CDR1 and CDR2: MNHEY and SVGAGI. CDR3 length: 13 residues. CDR3 coding DNA: TGTGCCAGCACCCGGGAGGGCGCCTATGAGCAGTTCTTC. It translates to CASTREGAYEQFF.

V gene TRBV6-5 combines with J gene TRBJ1-2; TRBD1 aligns across 7 bases. CDR3 length equals 13 residues. The V gene end was trimmed by 10 bases and the J gene end by 5 bases; junction bases not matched to a gene: 10. The V gene's germline CDR1 is MNHEY and CDR2 SVGAGI. Written as DNA, the CDR3 is TGTGCCACAAGACAGGGAGGAAGGTATGGCTACACCTTC. Translated: CATRQGGRYGYTF.

V gene TRBV18 combines with J gene TRBJ2-1, with TRBD2 matching over 8 bases. Germline V lookup: CDR1 KGHSH, CDR2 LQKENI. V shed 4 bases, J shed 6 bases, and the junction held 8 bases outside the gene matches. CDR3 length: 15 residues. In nucleotides, the CDR3 is TGTGCCAGCTCACTTAGCGGGGTCTTCGGCAATGAGCAGTTCTTC. Its protein is CASSLSGVFGNEQFF.

For the CDR3, the DNA is TGCGCCAGCAGCCGAACCGGGACAGGGAGGTCCTACGAGCAGTACTTC. This encodes CASSRTGTGRSYEQYF. The chain recombines TRBV4-3 with TRBJ2-7, with 9 bases matching TRBD1. J was trimmed by 1 base and V by 4 bases; bases with no gene match: 8. Germline V gene sequence: CDR1 LGHNA, CDR2 YSLEER. CDR3 length: 16 residues.

V gene TRBV5-6 combines with J gene TRBJ1-6, with TRBD1 as a possible D gene (6 bases). Germline V gene sequence: CDR1 SGHDT, CDR2 YYEEEE. The CDR3 totals 12 residues. Between the trimmed V and J ends, which lost 0 bases and 14 bases, there was a span of 9 bases. CDR3 residues: CASSLDTGSLHF. DNA for the CDR3: TGTGCCAGCAGCTTGGATACAGGGTCCCTCCACTTT.

The V gene is TRBV27, the J gene TRBJ2-2; 7 bases are shared with TRBD2. The CDR3 sequence is 15 residues long. After removal of 4 bases from V and 3 bases from J, the junction contained 5 bases not matched to a gene. Germline values: CDR1 MNHEY, CDR2 SMNVEV (reference sequence). CDR3 region: CASSWSGTDTGELFF. CDR3 coding DNA: TGTGCCAGCAGTTGGAGCGGGACTGACACCGGGGAGCTGTTTTTT.

J is TRBJ1-3 and V is TRBV5-8, with 10 bases identical to TRBD1. Germline V gene data show CDR1 as SGHTS and CDR2 as YDEGEE. CDR3 length: 16 amino acids. J was trimmed by 2 bases and V by 3 bases; bases with no gene match: 5. This CDR3 is CASSWGTGETGNTIYF. The CDR3 DNA is TGTGCCAGCAGCTGGGGGACAGGGGAGACTGGAAACACCATATATTTT.

The chain uses TRBV6-5 and TRBJ1-2; possible D gene TRBD1, 5 bases. The ends were cut back, 0 bases at V and 8 bases at J, with 13 bases in the middle. CDR1 and CDR2 from the germline V gene are MNHEY and SVGAGI. The CDR3 runs to 14 residues. CDR3: CASSYSGRATGYTF. CDR3 bases: TGTGCCAGCAGTTACTCGGGCAGGGCGACGGGCTACACCTTC.

The chain carries TRBV4-3 and TRBJ1-6, with D possibly matching TRBD1 (5 bases). This CDR3 spans 14 amino acids. Trimming left V 4 bases short and J 9 bases short, with 13 bases between. CDR1 LGHNA and CDR2 YSLEER come from the germline V gene. The DNA for the CDR3 is TGCGCCAGCAGCCCTCGGGGGGGTGGTTCACCCCTCCACTTT. This gives the protein CASSPRGGGSPLHF.

The V gene is TRBV5-5, the J gene TRBJ2-6, with D possibly TRBD1 on 5 matching bases. Germline V gene sequence: CDR1 SGHKS, CDR2 YYEKEE (reference sequence). V was clipped by 4 bases and J by 1 base, with 9 bases between them. The CDR3 runs to 15 residues. CDR3 protein: CASSLRVSGANVLTF. The DNA for the CDR3 is TGTGCCAGCAGCCTCAGGGTTTCTGGGGCCAACGTCCTGACTTTC.

The gene calls are TRBV30 and TRBJ1-1; D is perhaps TRBD1 (5 bases). CDR1 is GTSNPN and CDR2 is SVGIG in the germline V gene (reference sequence). V was pared by 2 bases and J by 0 bases, with 10 bases between. The CDR3 runs to 14 residues. CDR3 sequence (DNA): TGTGCCTGGAGTCGGGGGACCTTGAACACTGAAGCTTTCTTT. It is translated as CAWSRGTLNTEAFF.

The chain links TRBV7-2 to TRBJ1-2, with 8 bases lining up with TRBD1. Germline-derived CDR1 and CDR2 are SGHTA and FQGNSA. J lost 4 bases, V lost 1 base, and 5 bases had no gene match. The CDR3 is 15 residues long. CDR3 in amino acids: CASSLGAGGIYGYTF. In nucleotides, the CDR3 is TGTGCCAGCAGCTTAGGGGCAGGGGGCATCTATGGCTACACCTTC.

V usage is TRBV12-3 or TRBV12-4 and J usage is TRBJ1-1, with D possibly matching TRBD1 (5 bases). The CDR3 has 13 amino acids. The V end was cut by 6 bases, the J end by 1 base, with 9 bases between. CDR3 sequence (DNA): TGTGCCAGCAGCAGGGCAGAGAACACTGAAGCTTTCTTT. Its protein product is CASSRAENTEAFF.

The chain uses TRBV6-5 and TRBJ1-5; the match to TRBD1 covers 10 bases. Germline V lookup: CDR1 MNHEY, CDR2 SVGAGI. The CDR3 is 15 residues long. Trimming took 6 bases from V and 7 from J; bases not matched to a gene: 9. CDR3 in DNA: TGTGCCAGCAGACCGACAGGGGGCTTCGGGCAGCCCCAGCATTTT. It is translated as CASRPTGGFGQPQHF.

The CDR3 spells CASSSVDGYGYTF. The CDR3 DNA is TGTGCCAGCAGCTCGGTTGATGGCTATGGCTACACCTTC. The rearrangement uses TRBV7-9 and TRBJ1-2; D not resolved. This CDR3 contains 13 residues. V lost 4 bases and J 4 bases, leaving 10 bases between the germline ends. CDR1 is SEHNR and CDR2 is FQNEAQ in the germline V gene (reference sequence). Variable domain in full (rest from reference TRBV7-9 and TRBJ1-2): DTGVSQNPRHKITKRGQNVTFRCDPISEHNRLYWYRQTLGQGPEFLTYFQNEAQLEKSRLLSDRFSAERPKGSFSTLEIQRTEQGDSAMYLCASSSVDGYGYTFGSGTRLTVV.

This clone was seen just once. CDR3 DNA: TGCGCCAGCAGCCATTCACAGGGGGTATTCGATGAGCAGTTCTTC. Its protein product is CASSHSQGVFDEQFF. The chain joins TRBV4-1 to TRBJ2-1, with TRBD1 matching over 8 bases. Germline CDR1 and CDR2: MGHRA and YSYEKL. CDR3 length: 15 residues. J lost 8 bases, V lost 3 bases, and 9 bases had no gene match.